Below are 2 T cell receptor beta chains sequenced from a single sample in a study of T cell responses to AZD1222 COVID-19 vaccine (dated by TCRdb to about 2021). The label giving this sample's time point can be read as: about 28 days (+/-7) after the second vaccine dose. Receptors were amplified or captured by the immunoSEQ multiplex PCR assay. This immuneACCESS table, as held by TCRdb, lists in-frame sequences with V and J called but not all clones. Of the missing ones, under half trace to an unresolved V gene in checked studies; the others have no known cause. The sample table records 110,000 to 150,000 clones; around 90% of these occur just once. Just under 2% of the sample goes to the ten largest clones. Sample: peripheral blood, taken 28 days after the second AZD1222 dose. All receptors derive from an adult who received the AZD1222 COVID-19 vaccine.

The rearrangement links TRBV5-6 to TRBJ2-7; D is ambiguous. There are 15 residues in the CDR3. Trimming left V 1 base short and J 2 bases short, with 13 bases between. The germline V gene encodes CDR1 SGHDT and CDR2 YYEEEE. Here the CDR3 reads CASSLYFGATYEQYF. Here the CDR3 DNA reads TGTGCCAGCAGCTTGTATTTTGGAGCTACCTACGAGCAGTACTTC. Looking up the rest from reference TRBV5-6 and TRBJ2-7 gives the full variable domain: DAGVTQSPTHLIKTRGQQVTLRCSPKSGHDTVSWYQQALGQGPQFIFQYYEEEERQRGNFPDRFSGHQFPNYSSELNVNALLLGDSALYLCASSLYFGATYEQYFGPGTRLTVT.

This clone was seen a handful of times. The V gene is TRBV5-1, the J gene TRBJ2-5; weak D call: TRBD1 (6 bases). Germline loops: CDR1 SGHRS, CDR2 YFSETQ. Trimming shortened V by 0 bases and J by 1 base, and 7 bases separated the two germline ends. The CDR3 contains 14 residues. The CDR3 DNA is TGCGCCAGCAGCTTGGTAGGGGGCCAAGAGACCCAGTACTTC. Translated, it gives CASSLVGGQETQYF.